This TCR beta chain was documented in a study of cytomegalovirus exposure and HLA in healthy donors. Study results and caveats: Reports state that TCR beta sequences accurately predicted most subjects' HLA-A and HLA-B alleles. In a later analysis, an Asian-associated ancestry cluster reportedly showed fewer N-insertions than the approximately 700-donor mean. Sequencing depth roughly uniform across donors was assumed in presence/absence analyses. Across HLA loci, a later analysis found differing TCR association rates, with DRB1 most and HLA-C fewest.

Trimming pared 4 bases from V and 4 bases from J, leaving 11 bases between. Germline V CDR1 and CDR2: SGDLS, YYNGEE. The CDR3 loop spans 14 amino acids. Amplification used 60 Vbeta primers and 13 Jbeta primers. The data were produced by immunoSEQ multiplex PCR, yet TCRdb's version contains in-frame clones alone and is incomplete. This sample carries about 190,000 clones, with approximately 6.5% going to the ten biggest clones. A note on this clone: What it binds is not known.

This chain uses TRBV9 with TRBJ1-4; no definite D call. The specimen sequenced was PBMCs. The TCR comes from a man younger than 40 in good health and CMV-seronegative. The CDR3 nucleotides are TGTGCCAGCAGCTACCAAGGCGGTAATGAAAAACTGTTTTTT. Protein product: CASSYQGGNEKLFF.